These 15 T cell receptor beta chains originate from one sample sequenced in a study of identical twins. TCRdb re-analysed the 5' RACE reads in MiXCR, keeping a single row per CDR3 protein. The repertoire includes roughly 690,000 distinct CDR3 sequences, 6.1% of them detected once, and 1.5% to 2% sits in the top ten. The sample comprised naive T cells sorted from blood. These receptors were collected from a man aged 18 to 30 in good health.

This clonotype occurred a few times. This chain joins TRBV19 and TRBJ2-2, with TRBD1 matching over 8 bases. There are 15 residues in the CDR3. The ends lost 3 bases at V and 7 bases at J; junction bases unmatched: 7. Germline CDR1 and CDR2: LNHDA and SQIVND (reference sequence). As DNA, the CDR3 is TGTGCCAGTAGTATCGGGCAGGGGGCGTTCGGGGAGCTGTTTTTT. This gives the protein CASSIGQGAFGELFF.

Many counts were recorded for this clonotype. The chain joins TRBV5-1 to TRBJ2-1, with unresolved D. This CDR3 spans 15 amino acids. The ends were cut back, 0 bases at V and 8 bases at J, with 15 bases in the middle. The germline CDR1 and CDR2 sequences are SGHRS and YFSETQ. The CDR3 DNA reads TGCGCCAGCAGCTTGGCCGTGAGTTCCGGCGATGAGCAGTTCTTC. Protein sequence: CASSLAVSSGDEQFF.

This clonotype came up many times. The gene calls are TRBV28 and TRBJ2-7, with 12 bases that match TRBD2. Germline loops: CDR1 MDHEN, CDR2 SYDVKM. The trim removed 2 bases at V and 2 bases at J, leaving 1 base unmatched. This CDR3 has 15 residues. CDR3 sequence (DNA): TGTGCCAGCAGTTTAGGACTAGCGGGACCCTACGAGCAGTACTTC. It encodes CASSLGLAGPYEQYF.

This clonotype came up many times. CDR3 nucleotide sequence: TGTGCCAGCAGGGCAGATTTTTCCTACAATGAGCAGTTCTTC. It codes for CASRADFSYNEQFF. The chain uses TRBV12-3 or TRBV12-4 and TRBJ2-1; unclear D gene. The CDR3 length is 14 residues. Trimming stripped 6 bases from V and 1 base from J, with 10 bases between.

This clonotype has at least ten counts. The chain carries TRBV28 and TRBJ1-5, with D perhaps TRBD1 (5 bases). The V end lost 6 bases, the J end lost 4 bases, and 13 bases lay between the germline ends. CDR1 and CDR2 from the germline V gene are MDHEN and SYDVKM. The CDR3 consists of 14 residues. As DNA, the CDR3 is TGTGCCAGCAGGGCCGGGGGATTTAATCAGCCCCAGCATTTT. Residues: CASRAGGFNQPQHF.

This clonotype was recorded a few times. The chain joins TRBV5-1 to TRBJ2-1; TRBD1 matches at 11 bases. Germline CDR1 and CDR2: SGHRS and YFSETQ. CDR3 length: 17 residues. Trimming took 3 bases from V and 2 from J; bases not matched to a gene: 7. CDR3 sequence reads: CASSSTGQGAPYNEQFF. The DNA of the CDR3 is TGCGCCAGCAGCTCCACTGGACAGGGGGCCCCCTACAATGAGCAGTTCTTC.

This clonotype was found a few times. The chain links TRBV27 to TRBJ2-1, with 11 bases that match TRBD2. The CDR3 spans 18 residues. The V segment lost 3 bases and the J segment 9 bases; nucleotides outside the gene matches: 16. From germline, CDR1 is MNHEY and CDR2 SMNVEV (reference sequence). The CDR3 DNA reads as TGTGCCAGCAGTTTGCCTCCCTGGGGTAGCGGGAGGGCCGGTGAGCAGTTCTTC. The encoded protein is CASSLPPWGSGRAGEQFF.

Ten or more counts support this clonotype. The chain uses TRBV29-1 and TRBJ1-2; possibly TRBD1 for D (5 bases). With 4 bases removed from V and 6 bases from J, the gap between germline ends came to 12 bases. CDR3 length: 12 amino acids. Germline loops: CDR1 SQVTM, CDR2 ANQGSEA. The CDR3 nucleotides read TGCAGCGTTGCGAGCCAGGGTGATGGCTACACCTTC. The encoded protein is CSVASQGDGYTF.

This clonotype has only a few counts. The chain recombines TRBV29-1 with TRBJ1-2; 7 nucleotides match TRBD1. CDR1 SQVTM and CDR2 ANQGSEA come from the germline V gene. V trimming: 5 bases; J trimming: 6 bases; junction bases outside the gene matches: 6. The CDR3 loop spans 12 amino acids. CDR3 sequence: CSVIGGADGYTF. DNA of the CDR3: TGCAGCGTTATAGGGGGCGCGGATGGCTACACCTTC.

In its sample, this clonotype was seen a few times. The chain couples TRBV6-4 to TRBJ2-7; D remains unclear. Germline CDR1 and CDR2: MRHNA and SNTAGT. CDR3 length: 13 residues. The V end lost 2 bases, the J end lost 2 bases, and 7 bases lay between the germline ends. The CDR3 DNA reads as TGTGCCAGCAGTGACCCACTAACCTACGAGCAGTACGTC. It codes for CASSDPLTYEQYV.

This clonotype was picked up many times. This chain connects TRBV12-3 or TRBV12-4 to TRBJ2-2; 12 nucleotides match TRBD2. The CDR3 runs 13 residues. V lost 9 bases and J lost 8; bases outside the gene matches: 4. This CDR3 is CASGLAGSGELFF. The CDR3 DNA reads as TGTGCCAGTGGACTAGCGGGGTCGGGGGAGCTGTTTTTT.

This CDR3 reads CAIRLAGNNEQFF. The CDR3 DNA sequence: TGTGCCATCCGACTAGCGGGTAACAATGAGCAGTTCTTC. The chain carries TRBV10-3 and TRBJ2-1, with 10 bases aligning to TRBD2. The germline gives CDR1 ENHRY, CDR2 SYGVKD. Trimming cost V 8 bases and J 5 bases; bases outside gene matches: 3. This CDR3 is 13 amino acids long.

In this sample, this clonotype turned up many times. V usage is TRBV5-1 and J usage is TRBJ1-1; the D is unclear. Per germline, CDR1 SGHRS and CDR2 YFSETQ. The CDR3 length is 12 residues. V shed 4 bases and J shed 8 bases, with 12 bases lying between them. The CDR3 DNA reads TGCGCCAGCAGCGTGGGCGGGAGCGAAGCTTTCTTT. Translation: CASSVGGSEAFF.

This clonotype came up a few times. The V call is TRBV14, the J call TRBJ2-2; the match to TRBD1 covers 9 bases. CDR1 is SGHDN, CDR2 FVKESK, per germline. J lost 7 bases, V lost 3 bases, and 15 bases had no gene match. The CDR3 length is 18 residues. For the CDR3, the DNA is TGTGCCAGCAGCCACCGAACCCCGGGACAGGGCTTCGGCGGGGAGCTGTTTTTT. Protein sequence: CASSHRTPGQGFGGELFF.

This clonotype was seen many times. This chain joins TRBV12-3 or TRBV12-4 and TRBJ1-2; D is unclear. The CDR3 has 14 amino acids. The V end was cut by 0 bases, the J end by 4 bases, with 9 bases between. The CDR3 DNA follows: TGTGCCAGCAGTTTAGCGGTGGGGAGCTATGGCTACACCTTC. Translating it yields CASSLAVGSYGYTF.